What follows are 9 T cell receptor gamma chains derived from one specimen sequenced in a study of γδ T cells in repeated Plasmodium falciparum infection. Bulk repertoires came from Vgamma9/Vdelta2+ or Vdelta2-negative gammadelta T cells flow-sorted from PBMC. TCRdb re-processed the multiplex PCR reads using CATT. Found here are more than 20,000 gamma-chain clones, 3% of them singletons; the top ten hold around a third. The sequencing sample was made of gamma-delta T cells from blood. These receptors all come from a pool of human donors (malaria-infected and uninfected, not separated).

A note on this clone: This may stem from a read error, because a much larger clone lies one nucleotide away. The DNA is omitted, as the CDR3 cannot be located on it reliably, and the CDR3 follows TCRdb's listing. At the DNA level, this CDR3 is encoded by other sequences in the same sample as well. The CDR3 loop is CATWEIIIRNSLAVEQHLLSQVSIGRIQHF. The V gene is given as TRGV2, and no J gene call is available. Termini included, the CDR3 measures 30 amino acids. Germline CDR1 reads EGSNGY; CDR2 reads YDSYNSKV.

A remark on this clone: One base separates it from a far larger clone, so it is likely a read error. Different DNA sequences within this sample yield the same CDR3. The V gene corresponds to TRGV9; no J gene was called. The germline V gene encodes CDR1 GITISATS and CDR2 ISYDGTV (reference sequence). The CDR3 sequence is 14 residues long. The CDR3 DNA follows: TGTGCCTTGTGGGAGTCCACGTGCAGGGGTAAGAAGCTCTTT. Translating it yields CALWESTCRGKKLF.

Within the sample, this clone is medium-sized. At the DNA level, this CDR3 is encoded by other sequences in the same sample as well. The CDR3 loop reads CATWDRPDYKKLF. CDR3 DNA sequence: TGTGCCACCTGGGATAGGCCGGATTATAAGAAACTCTTT. The V gene is TRGV8, the J gene TRGJ1 or TRGJ2. V dropped 0 bases and J dropped 5; count of bases not matched to a gene: 4. Germline V lookup: CDR1 VENAVY, CDR2 YDSYNSRV. The CDR3 covers 13 residues.

This clone was counted ten times or more. Translating this DNA gives a protein that differs at residue 6 from the TCRdb one, which belongs to a much larger clone; a read error is likely, and the protein shown is this translation. V and J are TRGV3 and TRGJ1 or TRGJ2. No J gene is reported in TCRdb; it was inferred here by comparing the DNA with germline. Germline V lookup: CDR1 VTNTFY, CDR2 YDVSTARD (reference sequence). This CDR3 has 17 amino acids. V gave up 3 bases and J gave up 0 bases; unmatched junction bases: 14. The CDR3 here is CATWDGRQPVNYYKKLF. For the CDR3, the DNA is TGTGCCACCTGGGACGGGCGACAGCCCGTGAATTATTATAAGAAACTCTTT.

The sample holds many counts of this clone. This DNA's translation and the protein TCRdb lists, from a much larger clone, do not match at residue 9, likely due to a read error; the protein shown is translated from the DNA. This sequence joins TRGV3 and TRGJ1 or TRGJ2. The junction had 8 bases not matched to a gene; V was cut back by 0 bases and J by 3 bases. There are 15 residues in the CDR3. The germline gives CDR1 VTNTFY, CDR2 YDVSTARD (reference sequence). The DNA of the CDR3 is TGTGCCACCTGGGACAGGCCCGGACGTTATTATAAGAAACTCTTT. It is translated as CATWDRPGRYYKKLF.

This clone was counted a few times. TCRdb has a much larger clone's protein, which differs at residue 8 from the translation of this DNA, likely because of a read error; what is shown is the protein translated from the DNA. The chain links TRGV2 to TRGJ1 or TRGJ2. TCRdb leaves out the J gene; it was filled in here by matching the DNA to germline. Germline assignment: CDR1 EGSNGY and CDR2 YDSYNSKV. CDR3 length equals 11 residues. The CDR3 is CATTGCYRKLF. The CDR3 DNA reads as TGTGCCACGACCGGTTGTTATAGGAAACTCTTT.

This clone was counted a few times. The amino acid sequence in TCRdb belongs to a much larger clone and departs from this DNA's translation at residue 9, likely a sequencing read error; the sequence shown is translated from the DNA. V usage is TRGV9 and J usage is TRGJ1 or TRGJ2. The length of the CDR3 is 15 residues. Per the germline V gene, CDR1 is GITISATS and CDR2 is ISYDGTV (reference sequence). J gave up 7 bases and V 1 base, and 13 bases lay outside the gene matches. CDR3 bases: TGTGCCTTGTGGGAGGTACGCGGGGATAGGTATAAGAAACTCTTT. The encoded protein is CALWEVRGDRYKKLF.

This clone has just a few counts. The TCRdb record carries a much larger clone's protein, which differs from this DNA's translation at residue 4; a read error is the likely cause, and the protein listed here is the DNA translation. This sequence joins TRGV9 and TRGJ1 or TRGJ2. The J gene, not given by TCRdb, was assigned here from a germline match of the nucleotide sequence. The germline V gene encodes CDR1 GITISATS and CDR2 ISYDGTV (reference sequence). The CDR3 length is 14 residues. The CDR3 bases are TGTGCCTTGCGGGAGGCCCGTACGGTTTATAAGAAACTCTTT. This encodes CALREARTVYKKLF.

In its sample, this clone was seen many times. A far larger clone is just one base off, so this is likely a read error. Distinct nucleotide sequences in the sample also encode this CDR3. The V gene is TRGV9; the J gene was not called. Germline assignment: CDR1 GITISATS and CDR2 ISYDGTV (reference sequence). The CDR3 is 13 residues long. The DNA for the CDR3 is TGTGCCTTGTGGGAGGTGCAAGGGTATAAGAAGCTCTTT. Protein sequence: CALWEVQGYKKLF.